The clone carrying this T cell receptor beta chain was observed once. The antigen remains undetermined. This specimen belongs to a study of long-term antiretroviral therapy in people with HIV. Investigators performed immunoSEQ version v3.0 at survey level. The table came from immunoSEQ multiplex PCR; TCRdb's copy has only in-frame clones and leaves some out. The profile shows about 38,000 clones, roughly 76% of them singletons. Study-wide results and limits: Repertoire dominance by clones expanded before ART was seen at all time points. In the period from about 2003 to 2017, blood was collected, possibly under older ART regimens.

Here the sequenced sample was unsorted PBMCs, taken 1.5 years after starting antiretroviral therapy. The receptor was isolated from a man younger than 35 with HIV.

The CDR3 nucleotides read TGTGCCAGCAGCCGTTCGGGCGTACAGCCTACCTACGAGCAGTACTTC. Translation gives CASSRSGVQPTYEQYF. V and J are TRBV11-1 and TRBJ2-7, with no clear D. This CDR3 region has 16 residues. Trimming took 5 bases from V and 2 from J, leaving 19 bases between them. Germline values: CDR1 SGHAT, CDR2 FQDESV (reference sequence).